Below are 9 T cell receptor beta chains sequenced from a single sample in a study of tumor-infiltrating lymphocytes in localized non-small cell lung cancer. Produced via immunoSEQ multiplex PCR; TCRdb's table is partial and in-frame only. The sample lists 6,000 to 8,000 clones, roughly three quarters occurring once. Sequenced: uninvolved lung tissue not adjacent to the tumor. The source is a human donor with non-small cell lung cancer.

The chain couples TRBV9 to TRBJ2-7; the D gene could be TRBD1 or TRBD2 (5 bases each). The CDR3 runs 14 residues. Trimming took 1 base from V and 2 from J, leaving 10 bases between them. Germline V lookup: CDR1 SGDLS, CDR2 YYNGEE. CDR3 sequence reads: CASSVRGEPYEQYF. CDR3 DNA sequence: TGTGCCAGCAGCGTACGAGGGGAGCCCTACGAGCAGTACTTC.

The gene calls are TRBV7-9 and TRBJ2-7; D is perhaps TRBD2 (5 bases). Germline assignment: CDR1 SEHNR and CDR2 FQNEAQ (reference sequence). With 1 base removed from V and 1 base from J, the gap between germline ends came to 11 bases. The CDR3 runs 15 residues. CDR3 sequence (DNA): TGTGCCAGCAGCTTAGACAGCGGTCTTTCCTACGAGCAGTACTTC. Translated, it gives CASSLDSGLSYEQYF.

The chain carries TRBV30 and TRBJ2-5, with TRBD2 as a possible D gene (5 bases). Germline CDR1 reads GTSNPN; CDR2 reads SVGIG (reference sequence). V dropped 5 bases and J dropped 5 bases, with 15 bases sitting between them. The CDR3 runs 13 residues. This chain's CDR3 is CAWGSKGGETQYF. The CDR3 DNA is TGTGCCTGGGGGAGTAAGGGTGGGGAGACCCAGTACTTC.

This chain uses TRBV19 with TRBJ2-7; 10 bases align to TRBD2. Germline V lookup: CDR1 LNHDA, CDR2 SQIVND (reference sequence). The CDR3 has 13 residues. The V segment lost 0 bases and the J segment 7 bases; nucleotides outside the gene matches: 0. CDR3 nucleotides: TGTGCCAGTAGTATAGAACTAGCGGGGGAGCAGTACTTC. Protein sequence: CASSIELAGEQYF.

V is TRBV27 and J is TRBJ1-1, with a possible D match to TRBD1 (6 bases). The V gene lost 2 bases and the J gene lost 5 bases, with 6 bases spanning the gap. The CDR3 totals 12 residues. In germline, CDR1 is MNHEY, CDR2 SMNVEV (reference sequence). This chain's CDR3 is CASSLRGTEAFF. For the CDR3, the DNA is TGTGCCAGCAGTTTAAGGGGGACTGAAGCTTTCTTT.

This sequence joins TRBV13 and TRBJ2-7; 10 bases line up with TRBD1. This CDR3 has 14 amino acids. With V trimmed by 5 bases and J by 5 bases, 6 bases remained unmatched. Germline values: CDR1 PRHDT, CDR2 FYEKMQ (reference sequence). CDR3 sequence: CASSMGQGINEQYF. In DNA form, the CDR3 reads TGTGCCAGCAGCATGGGACAGGGGATCAACGAGCAGTACTTC.

This rearrangement joins TRBV19 to TRBJ2-7; 9 bases align to TRBD1. Germline-derived CDR1 and CDR2 are LNHDA and SQIVND (reference sequence). The CDR3 totals 12 residues. Losses at the gene ends were 5 bases for V and 8 bases for J; bases not matched to a gene: 4. The CDR3: CASSPTGGKQYF. CDR3 nucleotide sequence: TGTGCCAGTAGTCCTACAGGGGGCAAGCAGTACTTC.

This clone has a single count. The rearrangement uses TRBV19 and TRBJ2-1, with D perhaps TRBD1 (5 bases). The CDR3 extends over 13 amino acids. Trimming left V 8 bases short and J 5 bases short, with 13 bases between. CDR1 is LNHDA and CDR2 is SQIVND in the germline V gene (reference sequence). CDR3: CASHSNRNNEQFF. In DNA form, the CDR3 reads TGTGCCAGTCATTCAAACAGGAACAATGAGCAGTTCTTC.

The chain is built from TRBV5-1 and TRBJ1-5; TRBD1 matches 7 bases. CDR3 length equals 17 residues. In germline, CDR1 is SGHRS, CDR2 YFSETQ. With 1 base clipped from V and 2 bases from J, the junction kept 9 bases outside the gene matches. The chain's CDR3 is CASSLRPTGEGNQPQHF. The CDR3 DNA sequence: TGCGCCAGCAGCTTGAGGCCCACAGGGGAGGGCAATCAGCCCCAGCATTTT.